This T cell receptor (beta chain) was identified during a study of Graves' ophthalmopathy and Graves' hyperthyroidism. Other autoimmune diseases, uncontrolled infections, pregnancy or lactation excluded patients from enrollment. Clinical symptoms, serum thyroxine, TRAb, thyroid ultrasound and orbital computed tomography formed the basis of diagnosis. The V gene's germline CDR1 is PRHDT and CDR2 FYEKMQ (reference sequence). The CDR3 contains 11 residues. Trimming took 5 bases from V and 13 from J; bases not matched to a gene: 6. From RNA, the CDR3 regions of TCR beta chains were amplified and sequenced. Second-round multiplex PCR followed a first-round RT-PCR using HTBI primers. TCRdb recomputed calls from the multiplex PCR reads with MiXCR, one row per CDR3 protein. The sample lists 450,000 to 600,000 distinct CDR3 sequences, approximately 35% occurring once.

The chain has TRBV13 and TRBJ1-2, with 8 nucleotides matching TRBD1. The TCR originated in an adult man with Graves' hyperthyroidism. The sample comprised peripheral blood or thyroid tissue (not recorded which). CDR3 sequence reads: CASSLGTGSTF. As DNA, the CDR3 is TGTGCCAGCAGCCTCGGGACAGGATCCACCTTC.